What follows are 15 T cell receptor beta chains derived from one specimen sequenced in a study of blood T cell repertoires in COVID-19. Assay: immunoSEQ multiplex PCR; the TCRdb copy retains only in-frame clones and omits some. Among approximately 110,000 clones listed, around 74% were seen once. Specimen: peripheral blood. These receptors all stem from an elderly man with COVID-19, enrolled during active disease.

This chain uses TRBV6-1 with TRBJ2-1, with a weak D call TRBD2 (5 bases). Between the trimmed V and J ends, which lost 2 bases and 3 bases, there was a span of 11 bases. Germline V CDR1 and CDR2: MNHNS, SASEGT. CDR3 length equals 15 residues. The CDR3 DNA reads TGTGCCAGCAGTGAAATCCTAGCAAACTACAATGAGCAGTTCTTC. Encoded protein: CASSEILANYNEQFF.

The rearrangement uses TRBV3-1 (or the pseudogene TRBV3-2) and TRBJ2-1; the D gene is possibly TRBD2 (5 bases). V was cut by 2 bases and J by 10 bases, with 6 bases left in between. CDR1 is LGHDT and CDR2 is YNNKEL in the germline V gene (reference sequence). The CDR3 loop spans 11 amino acids. The CDR3 DNA sequence: TGTGCCAGCAGCCAATGGGAGGAGCAGTTCTTC. This gives the protein CASSQWEEQFF.

The chain combines TRBV5-6 with TRBJ2-7, with 7 bases matching TRBD1. In germline, CDR1 is SGHDT, CDR2 YYEEEE. CDR3 length: 15 amino acids. Trimming took 2 bases from V and 3 from J; bases not matched to a gene: 8. For the CDR3, the DNA is TGTGCCAGCAGCTTCCCGGACAGGAGAAGCTACGAGCAGTACTTC. Protein product: CASSFPDRRSYEQYF. Full variable domain (outside the CDR3, taken from reference TRBV5-6 and TRBJ2-7): DAGVTQSPTHLIKTRGQQVTLRCSPKSGHDTVSWYQQALGQGPQFIFQYYEEEERQRGNFPDRFSGHQFPNYSSELNVNALLLGDSALYLCASSFPDRRSYEQYFGPGTRLTVT.

This chain links TRBV9 with TRBJ1-1, with a weak D call TRBD1 (6 bases). The CDR3 runs 16 residues. Deletions cut 2 bases from V and 4 bases from J, with 18 bases between. In germline, CDR1 is SGDLS, CDR2 YYNGEE. DNA of the CDR3: TGTGCCAGCAGCGTTGTCCCGGGGGGGCGGATCACTGAAGCTTTCTTT. It translates to CASSVVPGGRITEAFF.

The rearrangement links TRBV12-3 or TRBV12-4 to TRBJ1-1; D call uncertain. Trimming cost V 7 bases and J 7 bases, with 16 bases left between them. The CDR3 is 13 amino acids. Written as DNA, the CDR3 is TGTGCCAGCAAAACTCCTCCGGTTTTTGAAGCTTTCTTT. Its translation is CASKTPPVFEAFF.

The chain carries TRBV6-2 or TRBV6-3 and TRBJ1-5; 10 bases map to TRBD1. Germline V gene lookup returns CDR1 MNHEY and CDR2 SVGEGT. With 4 bases clipped from V and 3 bases from J, the junction kept 12 bases outside the gene matches. This CDR3 comprises 18 residues. The CDR3 spells CASSSRGDRGGINQPQHF. The CDR3 DNA reads TGTGCCAGCAGTTCCAGGGGGGACAGGGGAGGGATCAATCAGCCCCAGCATTTT.

This clone appeared a few times. The V gene is TRBV7-2, the J gene TRBJ1-4; 11 bases agree with TRBD1. The CDR3 loop spans 17 amino acids. The germline gives CDR1 SGHTA, CDR2 FQGNSA. The V and J ends lost 3 bases and 6 bases, in that order; junction bases with no gene match: 9. The CDR3 DNA sequence: TGTGCCAGCAGCTTCAAACGGACAGGGGGCATGGATGAAAAACTGTTTTTT. Translated, it gives CASSFKRTGGMDEKLFF.

This clone was recorded only once. The rearrangement links TRBV6-2 or TRBV6-3 to TRBJ2-7; no reliable D call. This CDR3 is 14 amino acids long. The germline CDR1 and CDR2 sequences are MNHEY and SVGEGT. V shed 0 bases and J shed 3 bases, with 9 bases lying between them. The CDR3 DNA follows: TGTGCCAGCAGTTACTCTGGTAGTATCTACGAGCAGTACTTC. It yields the protein CASSYSGSIYEQYF.

The chain employs TRBV15 and TRBJ2-1; 7 nucleotides agree with TRBD2. The germline V gene has CDR1 LNHNV and CDR2 YYDKDF (reference sequence). The trim removed 2 bases at V and 3 bases at J, leaving 10 bases unmatched. The CDR3 totals 17 residues. The CDR3 is CATSRPRGDGHYNEQFF. CDR3 sequence (DNA): TGTGCCACCAGCAGACCCCGGGGGGACGGGCACTACAATGAGCAGTTCTTC. The complete variable domain, with remaining parts taken from reference TRBV15 and TRBJ2-1, reads DAMVIQNPRYQVTQFGKPVTLSCSQTLNHNVMYWYQQKSSQAPKLLFHYYDKDFNNEADTPDNFQSRRPNTSFCFLDIRSPGLGDTAMYLCATSRPRGDGHYNEQFFGPGTRLTVL.

The V and J genes are TRBV6-1 and TRBJ1-4; 7 bases fit TRBD1. The trim removed 2 bases at V and 5 bases at J, leaving 2 bases unmatched. Germline CDR1 is MNHNS and CDR2 is SASEGT. The CDR3 has 14 amino acids. The CDR3 bases are TGTGCCAGCAGTGAACCGGGACAGAATGAAAAACTGTTTTTT. This sequence encodes CASSEPGQNEKLFF.

The V call is TRBV27, the J call TRBJ2-5; 10 bases agree with TRBD2. Germline V gives CDR1 MNHEY, CDR2 SMNVEV (reference sequence). After removal of 5 bases from V and 4 bases from J, the junction contained 10 bases not matched to a gene. This CDR3 spans 16 amino acids. The CDR3 region has the DNA TGTGCCAGCAGTCGGCTAGCGGGAGCAGGTGGAGAGACCCAGTACTTC. Protein sequence: CASSRLAGAGGETQYF.

The chain joins TRBV5-4 to TRBJ2-5, with a tentative D call TRBD1 (5 bases). The ends were cut back, 7 bases at V and 5 bases at J, with 15 bases in the middle. From germline, CDR1 is SGHNT and CDR2 YYREEE (reference sequence). CDR3 length: 13 residues. The CDR3 nucleotides are TGTGCCAGCGGTCAGGGAAATAGGGAGACCCAGTACTTC. It yields the protein CASGQGNRETQYF. Full variable domain (outside the CDR3, taken from reference TRBV5-4 and TRBJ2-5): ETGVTQSPTHLIKTRGQQVTLRCSSQSGHNTVSWYQQALGQGPQFIFQYYREEENGRGNFPPRFSGLQFPNYSSELNVNALELDDSALYLCASGQGNRETQYFGPGTRLLVL.

Details on this clone: Germline is not matched at one junction end, which may reflect a read error. The sample contains more than one DNA sequence encoding this CDR3. The gene calls are TRBV9 and TRBJ2-3, with TRBD2 matching over 9 bases. Looked up from germline, CDR1 is SGDLS and CDR2 is YYNGEE. The CDR3 is 12 residues long. For the CDR3, the DNA is TGCGCCCGCGGGGGGGGGACAGATACGCAGTATTTT. This sequence encodes CARGGGTDTQYF.

The V and J genes are TRBV18 and TRBJ1-2; TRBD1 agrees at 8 bases. The CDR3 length is 13 residues. The junction had 2 bases not matched to a gene; V was cut back by 8 bases and J by 0 bases. The germline V gene encodes CDR1 KGHSH and CDR2 LQKENI. CDR3 DNA: TGTGCCAGCGGGACAGGATCTAACTATGGCTACACCTTC. Its translation: CASGTGSNYGYTF. Together with reference TRBV18 and TRBJ1-2, the CDR3 gives the full variable domain: NAGVMQNPRHLVRRRGQEARLRCSPMKGHSHVYWYRQLPEEGLKFMVYLQKENIIDESGMPKERFSAEFPKEGPSILRIQQVVRGDSAAYFCASGTGSNYGYTFGSGTRLTVV.

The rearrangement joins TRBV9 to TRBJ2-1; TRBD2 matches at 10 bases. This CDR3 is 15 amino acids long. The trim removed 4 bases at V and 3 bases at J, leaving 4 bases unmatched. Germline V CDR1 and CDR2: SGDLS, YYNGEE. CDR3 region: CASSPGLAVYNEQFF. CDR3 bases: TGTGCCAGCAGCCCAGGACTAGCGGTCTACAATGAGCAGTTCTTC.